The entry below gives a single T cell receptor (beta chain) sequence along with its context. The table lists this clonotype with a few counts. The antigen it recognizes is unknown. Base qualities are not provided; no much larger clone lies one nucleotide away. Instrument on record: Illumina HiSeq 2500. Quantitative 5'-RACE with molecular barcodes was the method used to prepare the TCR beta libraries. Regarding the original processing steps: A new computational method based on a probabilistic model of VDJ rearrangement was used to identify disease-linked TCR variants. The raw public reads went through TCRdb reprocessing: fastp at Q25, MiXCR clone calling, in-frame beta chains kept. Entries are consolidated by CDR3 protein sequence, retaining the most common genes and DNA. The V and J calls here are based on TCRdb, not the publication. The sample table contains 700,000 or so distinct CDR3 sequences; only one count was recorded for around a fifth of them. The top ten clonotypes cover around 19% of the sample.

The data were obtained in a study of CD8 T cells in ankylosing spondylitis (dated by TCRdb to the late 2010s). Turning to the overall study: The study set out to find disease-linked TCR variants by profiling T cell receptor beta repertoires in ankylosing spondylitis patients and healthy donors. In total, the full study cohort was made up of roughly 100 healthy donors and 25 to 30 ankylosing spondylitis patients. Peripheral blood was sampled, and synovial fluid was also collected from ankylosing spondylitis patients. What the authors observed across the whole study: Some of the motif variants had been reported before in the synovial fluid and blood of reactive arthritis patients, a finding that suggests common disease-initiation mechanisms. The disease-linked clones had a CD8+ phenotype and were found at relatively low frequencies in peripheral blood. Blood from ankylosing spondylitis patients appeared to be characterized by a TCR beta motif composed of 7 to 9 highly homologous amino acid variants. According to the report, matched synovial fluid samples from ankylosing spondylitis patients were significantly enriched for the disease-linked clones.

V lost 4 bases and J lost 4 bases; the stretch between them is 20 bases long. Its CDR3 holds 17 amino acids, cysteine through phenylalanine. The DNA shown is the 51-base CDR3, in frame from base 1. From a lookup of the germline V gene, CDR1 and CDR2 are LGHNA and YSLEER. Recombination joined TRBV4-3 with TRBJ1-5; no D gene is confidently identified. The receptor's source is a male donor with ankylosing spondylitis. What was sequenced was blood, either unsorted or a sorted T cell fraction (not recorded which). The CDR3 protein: CASSPEPRSAGNQPQHF. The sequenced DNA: TGCGCCAGCAGCCCGGAGCCTAGGAGCGCTGGGAATCAGCCCCAGCATTTT.